This T cell receptor (beta chain) was recovered during a study of beta chain features in type 1 diabetes. In the study overall: Examined across all samples were just under 110,000,000 sorted cells. Whole-study results and caveats: Type 1 diabetes patients showed a moderate but significant shortening of TCRB CDR3s in all four CD4+ subsets. VDJ junctions in type 1 diabetes patients carried more deletions and fewer insertions.

Concerning this clone: Its matching antigen is unknown. The junction departs from the called germline gene at one end, perhaps through a read error.

Expressed TCRB transcripts were sequenced, since all the RNA that had been isolated was reverse transcribed. This table comes from immunoSEQ multiplex PCR, and its TCRdb copy is limited to in-frame clones, with some not included. Of 600,000 to 700,000 clones listed, about an eighth are singletons. CDR1 and CDR2 (germline): SNHLY, FYNNEI. The CDR3 sequence is 16 residues long. The rearrangement joins TRBV2 to TRBJ1-1, with D possibly being TRBD1 (5 bases). This TCR was recovered from a man aged 18 to 29 with type 1 diabetes. The sequencing sample was made of naive CD4+ T cells from blood. DNA of the CDR3: TGTGCCAGCGACGTAGGGACCCTTGCCTCGAACTCTGAAGCTTTCTTT. Translating gives CASDVGTLASNSEAFF.